This T cell receptor (beta chain) was recovered during a study of monozygotic twins with inflammatory bowel disease. Overall study findings and caveats: The existence of one strong signal or clonotype linked to IBD lacked support. People with IBD had fewer clonotypes in common with others than healthy twins did, especially with disease activity.

Per-sample cDNA came from eight separate reactions. UMIs bearing a 6-nucleotide sample barcode were added through template switching. TCRdb reprocessed the 5' RACE reads, with one entry per CDR3 protein and no DNA. The sample table sets out some 170,000 distinct CDR3 sequences. On this clonotype itself: Its antigen is not known.

Germline loops: CDR1 MNHEY, CDR2 SMNVEV (reference sequence). The CDR3 runs to 15 residues. This receptor was taken from a human donor with ulcerative colitis or Crohn's disease, or a healthy co-twin of an affected twin (not recorded which). Sequencing was carried out using blood. This chain joins TRBV27 and TRBJ1-5; TCRdb outputs TRBD1, but without DNA this stays unchecked. The CDR3 protein is CASSPRWGGNQPQHF.